This T cell receptor (beta chain) originates from a study of T cell repertoires in cytomegalovirus infection. The overall study: Public TCR beta signatures were indicative of both CMV infection and a matching HLA type. Overall study findings and caveats: In two of eight donors, the top clonotype was HLA-C-restricted CMV-specific.

There are a few counts of this clonotype. What it binds is not known. TCRdb reprocessed the reads via MiXCR and lists one record per CDR3 protein. The sample has about half a million distinct CDR3 sequences; 30% to 40% are singletons. Trimming removed 7 bases at V and 2 bases at J, with 18 bases between. The CDR3 sequence is 17 residues long. The material was cultured PBMCs, obtained from culture after CMV antigen stimulation. This chain links TRBV12-3 or TRBV12-4 with TRBJ2-6; weak D call: TRBD2 (5 bases). The clonotype comes from a human donor in good health (CMV status not recorded). Some clones in this sample may be carry-over from other donors' samples. The CDR3, as DNA: TGTGCCAGCACGGGGTACGTTGGGGATCCTGGGGCCAACGTCCTGACTTTC. Residues: CASTGYVGDPGANVLTF.